Following are 29 T cell receptor beta chains from one sample sequenced in a study of blood T cells in healthy people across ages. A second PCR, run for about 7 to 11 cycles, used a sample-barcoded 5' primer plus a J-beta primer mix. Each CDR3 protein gets one entry after TCRdb re-called the 5' RACE reads with MiXCR. The sample includes more than 1,000,000 distinct CDR3 sequences, almost 25% of them seen just once. These data also formed part of another study, on T cells of mothers and their children.

Sequencing input: blood. These receptors all come from a girl aged 2 to 9 in good health.

The CDR3 DNA sequence: TGTGCCATTAGACTAGCGGATATGAACAATGAGCAGTTCTTC. Its translation: CAIRLADMNNEQFF. V usage is TRBV2 and J usage is TRBJ2-5, with 9 nucleotides matching TRBD2. The DNA end lines up better with TRBJ2-1; the J call may be wrong. Germline V gene data show CDR1 as SNHLY and CDR2 as FYNNEI. This CDR3 spans 14 amino acids.

This clonotype was counted between two and nine times. The chain has TRBV3-1 and TRBJ1-1; no firm D call. Germline V CDR1 and CDR2: LGHDT, YNNKEL (reference sequence). Trimming took 1 base from V and 6 from J, leaving 3 bases between them. The CDR3 runs to 11 residues. This CDR3 is CASSQASEAFF. The CDR3 nucleotides are TGTGCCAGCAGCCAAGCCTCTGAAGCTTTCTTT.

V is TRBV27 and J is TRBJ1-2, with unresolved D. The V gene's germline CDR1 is MNHEY and CDR2 SMNVEV (reference sequence). The germline V and J ends were trimmed by 6 bases and 8 bases, with 16 bases remaining between them. The CDR3 consists of 13 residues. The chain's CDR3 is CASSQSVGRGYTF. The CDR3 DNA reads as TGTGCCAGCAGCCAGAGTGTGGGTCGGGGCTACACCTTC.

This clonotype was observed a handful of times. This chain connects TRBV10-3 to TRBJ2-3, with 7 bases matching TRBD2. The CDR3 covers 17 residues. V lost 4 bases and J lost 2; bases outside the gene matches: 12. Looked up from germline, CDR1 is ENHRY and CDR2 is SYGVKD. The CDR3 DNA reads as TGTGCCATCAGTGGGAGAGCGGGGTCTTCCCCCACAGATACGCAGTATTTT. Translation: CAISGRAGSSPTDTQYF.

The J gene is TRBJ2-1, the V gene TRBV28, with a tentative D call TRBD2 (5 bases). The CDR3 sequence is 15 residues long. CDR1 is MDHEN and CDR2 is SYDVKM in the germline V gene. V was trimmed by 10 bases and J by 3 bases, leaving 19 bases between them. The CDR3 DNA reads TGTGCCACTCTCCCGCTACGGACTTTCTACAATGAGCAGTTCTTC. This codes for CATLPLRTFYNEQFF.

This clonotype was counted at least ten times. The genes are TRBV29-1 and TRBJ1-2, with 10 bases aligning to TRBD1. Germline trimming cut 6 bases from V and 4 bases from J; bases unmatched to any gene: 11. The length of the CDR3 is 15 residues. The V gene's germline CDR1 is SQVTM and CDR2 ANQGSEA. CDR3 coding DNA: TGCAGCGTGGCCGACCCGGGACAGGGGATCTATGGCTACACCTTC. Translated: CSVADPGQGIYGYTF.

The CDR3 DNA reads TGTGCCAGCAGCCGCGAGCGGGGGGGCTCAAATGAGCAGTTCTTC. Its translation is CASSRERGGSNEQFF. The J gene is TRBJ2-1, the V gene TRBV3-1, with TRBD2 matching 10 bases. V gave up 4 bases and J gave up 7 bases; unmatched junction bases: 7. Germline CDR1 reads LGHDT; CDR2 reads YNNKEL (reference sequence). The CDR3 contains 15 residues.

The CDR3 spells CASSVRWAGLDEQYF. The CDR3 DNA reads TGTGCCAGCAGTGTTAGATGGGCAGGGCTTGATGAGCAGTACTTC. The V gene is TRBV2, the J gene TRBJ2-7; D may be TRBD1 (5 bases). The CDR3 runs 15 residues. The germline V gene has CDR1 SNHLY and CDR2 FYNNEI. Deletions cut 4 bases from V and 7 bases from J, with 20 bases between.

This clonotype has just a few counts. V is TRBV29-1 and J is TRBJ1-5; D ambiguous. V dropped 1 base and J dropped 12 bases, with 13 bases sitting between them. Germline assignment: CDR1 SQVTM and CDR2 ANQGSEA. CDR3 length: 12 residues. The CDR3 here is CSVEGEEGHQHF. CDR3 coding DNA: TGCAGCGTTGAAGGGGAGGAAGGGCACCAGCATTTT.

This clonotype has only a few counts. This chain links TRBV12-3 or TRBV12-4 with TRBJ2-5; TRBD1 matches at 8 bases. V dropped 5 bases and J dropped 4; count of bases not matched to a gene: 12. CDR3 size: 16 residues. CDR3 sequence reads: CASSLRGSGTGETQYF. For the CDR3, the DNA is TGTGCCAGCAGTCTCAGAGGGTCCGGGACAGGAGAGACCCAGTACTTC.

The V gene is TRBV29-1, the J gene TRBJ1-1, with D hard to call. The CDR3 is made up of 14 amino acids. V was cut by 0 bases and J by 0 bases, with 8 bases left in between. The germline gives CDR1 SQVTM, CDR2 ANQGSEA. CDR3 nucleotide sequence: TGCAGCGTTGAAGATGATTGGTTGAACACTGAAGCTTTCTTT. Its protein is CSVEDDWLNTEAFF.

This clonotype was observed a handful of times. The gene calls are TRBV3-1 and TRBJ1-5, with D uncertain. Trimming shortened V by 0 bases and J by 0 bases, and 6 bases separated the two germline ends. The CDR3 is 15 amino acids. The germline V gene has CDR1 LGHDT and CDR2 YNNKEL (reference sequence). The CDR3 bases are TGTGCCAGCAGCCAAGAAGGGTATAGCAATCAGCCCCAGCATTTT. This gives the protein CASSQEGYSNQPQHF. Filled out from reference TRBV3-1 and TRBJ1-5, the complete variable domain reads DTAVSQTPKYLVTQMGNDKSIKCEQNLGHDTMYWYKQDSKKFLKIMFSYNNKELIINETVPNRFSPKSPDKAHLNLHINSLELGDSAVYFCASSQEGYSNQPQHFGDGTRLSIL.

The J gene is TRBJ1-5, the V gene TRBV29-1, with D possibly matching TRBD1 (5 bases). The CDR3 contains 12 residues. With 7 bases removed from V and 5 bases from J, the gap between germline ends came to 12 bases. Germline V gene sequence: CDR1 SQVTM, CDR2 ANQGSEA. The CDR3 spells CSGGDDDQPQHF. CDR3 DNA sequence: TGCAGCGGGGGGGACGACGATCAGCCCCAGCATTTT.

This clonotype occurred a few times. Because it lacks the conserved phenylalanine or tryptophan at the end, this CDR3 is likely a read error. The V gene is TRBV29-1, the J gene TRBJ2-1; 12 nucleotides agree with TRBD2. The CDR3 runs to 16 residues. The germline gives CDR1 SQVTM, CDR2 ANQGSEA. Written as DNA, the CDR3 is TGCAGCGTTGAAGATCATCAGACTAGCGGGAGTAATGGGCAGTTCCTC. The encoded protein is CSVEDHQTSGSNGQFL.

This clonotype was observed a handful of times. The V call is TRBV11-3, the J call TRBJ1-3; D unresolved. In germline, CDR1 is SGHNT, CDR2 YENEEA. The length of the CDR3 is 17 residues. V gave up 0 bases and J gave up 0 bases, with 12 bases separating them. The CDR3 DNA is TGTGCCAGCAGCTTAGACTTGATAGGATTCTCTGGAAACACCATATATTTT. Protein product: CASSLDLIGFSGNTIYF.

This clonotype was detected many times. The chain combines TRBV3-1 with TRBJ1-2, with D perhaps matching TRBD1 (5 bases). The CDR3 sequence is 13 residues long. CDR1 and CDR2 from the germline V gene are LGHDT and YNNKEL (reference sequence). V was trimmed by 4 bases and J by 4 bases, leaving 10 bases between them. CDR3 residues: CASSPGLTYGYTF. The CDR3 bases are TGTGCCAGCAGCCCGGGACTGACCTATGGCTACACCTTC.

The genes are TRBV2 and TRBJ2-1; possible D gene TRBD2, 5 bases. Germline loops: CDR1 SNHLY, CDR2 FYNNEI. Trimming took off 10 bases at V and 8 bases at J, with 12 bases between the two ends. The CDR3 contains 11 residues. The CDR3 spells CATRDPYEQFF. Written as DNA, the CDR3 is TGTGCCACCCGGGATCCCTATGAGCAGTTCTTC.

This clonotype was picked up a small number of times. The CDR3: CASSPYEGRWNEQYF. CDR3 bases: TGCGCCAGCAGCCCCTATGAGGGGAGGTGGAACGAGCAGTACTTC. The rearrangement uses TRBV5-1 and TRBJ2-5, with D possibly TRBD2 on 6 matching bases. The DNA end lines up better with TRBJ2-7; the J call may be wrong. Germline V gene sequence: CDR1 SGHRS, CDR2 YFSETQ. The CDR3 is 15 residues long.

V usage is TRBV3-1 and J usage is TRBJ1-4; D is undetermined. CDR3 size: 13 residues. Germline lookup yields CDR1 LGHDT and CDR2 YNNKEL (reference sequence). Trimming pared 3 bases from V and 5 bases from J, leaving 7 bases between. The chain's CDR3 is CASSQGFNEKLFF. The CDR3 region has the DNA TGTGCCAGCAGCCAGGGATTCAATGAAAAACTGTTTTTT.

V gene TRBV9 combines with J gene TRBJ2-2, with TRBD2 identical over 8 bases. Losses at the gene ends were 0 bases for V and 4 bases for J; bases not matched to a gene: 8. CDR1 and CDR2 (germline): SGDLS, YYNGEE. CDR3 length equals 17 residues. The CDR3 region is CASSVAFGRAGTGELFF. DNA for the CDR3: TGTGCCAGCAGCGTAGCTTTCGGGAGGGCCGGCACCGGGGAGCTGTTTTTT.

The chain uses TRBV14 and TRBJ1-1; D uncertain. The CDR3 has 14 amino acids. V was pared by 1 base and J by 10 bases, with 16 bases between. Per germline, CDR1 SGHDN and CDR2 FVKESK. DNA for the CDR3: TGTGCCAGCAGCCAAGGGTGGAAATATGGAGGAGCTTTCTTT. Translated, it gives CASSQGWKYGGAFF. The whole variable domain, remainder taken from reference TRBV14 and TRBJ1-1, is EAGVTQFPSHSVIEKGQTVTLRCDPISGHDNLYWYRRVMGKEIKFLLHFVKESKQDESGMPNNRFLAERTGGTYSTLKVQPAELEDSGVYFCASSQGWKYGGAFFGQGTRLTVV.

This rearrangement joins TRBV27 to TRBJ2-5; D is uncertain. This CDR3 is 13 amino acids long. V gave up 5 bases and J gave up 7 bases, with 14 bases separating them. Germline values: CDR1 MNHEY, CDR2 SMNVEV (reference sequence). The CDR3 coding sequence is TGTGCCAGCAGTGGAGTCGGTAAAGCGACCCAGTACTTC. It specifies CASSGVGKATQYF.

The chain joins TRBV10-3 to TRBJ2-7; TRBD2 is a possible D gene (6 bases). The V end was cut by 8 bases, the J end by 6 bases, with 11 bases between. Germline loops: CDR1 ENHRY, CDR2 SYGVKD. CDR3 length: 11 residues. The CDR3 loop is CAIGSGSEQYF. CDR3 in DNA: TGTGCCATCGGATCCGGGAGCGAGCAGTACTTC.

V and J are TRBV13 and TRBJ2-5; weak D call: TRBD2 (6 bases). The CDR3 has 17 residues. CDR1 and CDR2 from the germline V gene are PRHDT and FYEKMQ (reference sequence). V gave up 3 bases and J gave up 1 base, with 18 bases separating them. The CDR3 is CASSFLHPGLTQETQYF. CDR3 coding DNA: TGTGCCAGCAGCTTTTTACATCCGGGACTCACCCAAGAGACCCAGTACTTC.

This clonotype was detected a few times. The rearrangement joins TRBV28 to TRBJ2-1, with TRBD2 matching 10 bases. The V gene end was trimmed by 4 bases and the J gene end by 6 bases; junction bases not matched to a gene: 15. The CDR3 runs 18 residues. CDR1 is MDHEN, CDR2 SYDVKM, per germline. This CDR3 is CASSSPSGSAAVVNEQFF. In DNA, the CDR3 is TGTGCCAGCAGTTCCCCTAGCGGGAGTGCGGCGGTTGTCAATGAGCAGTTCTTC.

The chain employs TRBV4-1 and TRBJ2-5; D remains ambiguous. TRBJ2-1 matches the DNA end more closely, so the J call is doubtful. This CDR3 spans 14 amino acids. Germline V lookup: CDR1 MGHRA, CDR2 YSYEKL. The CDR3 here is CASSLGPLNNEQFF. For the CDR3, the DNA is TGCGCCAGCAGCCTGGGTCCATTAAACAATGAGCAGTTCTTC.

This clonotype showed up just once. V and J are TRBV29-1 and TRBJ2-5; D might be TRBD2 (6 bases). The J call may be incorrect, as the DNA end agrees better with TRBJ2-1. Germline lookup yields CDR1 SQVTM and CDR2 ANQGSEA. This CDR3 is built from 11 residues. The DNA for the CDR3 is TGCAGCGTTCGGAGGGACTATGAGCAGTTCTTC. This codes for CSVRRDYEQFF.

CDR3 bases: TGCGCCAGCAGCTTGCCGGACAGGGAAAAACTGTTTTTT. Its protein product is CASSLPDREKLFF. The chain has TRBV5-1 and TRBJ1-4, with 7 bases fitting TRBD1. Germline trimming cut 1 base from V and 8 bases from J; bases unmatched to any gene: 2. Per germline, CDR1 SGHRS and CDR2 YFSETQ. The CDR3 is 13 amino acids.

The V call is TRBV4-1, the J call TRBJ2-1, with a weak D call TRBD2 (6 bases). CDR1 MGHRA and CDR2 YSYEKL come from the germline V gene. The CDR3 totals 15 residues. V was pared by 5 bases and J by 2 bases, with 13 bases between. The CDR3 here is CASSLAGTPYNEQFF. The CDR3 nucleotides are TGCGCCAGCAGCTTGGCCGGGACTCCCTACAATGAGCAGTTCTTC.